A single sample gave rise to the 15 T cell receptor beta chains below, sequenced in a study of a mutant IDH1 vaccine in newly diagnosed glioma (dated by TCRdb to 2020 to 2023). This specimen's time point label, per the study, means: baseline, week 1 (first vaccination visit). Per the publication, the treatment or condition label means: pre-vaccination baseline after standard-of-care therapy. Library construction relied on the immunoSEQ multiplex PCR assay. The table comes from immuneACCESS by way of TCRdb, which keeps in-frame sequences with V and J called. Part of the clones is missing from these tables; in studies checked, under half for an unresolved V gene and the rest for unknown reasons. In this sample the table shows roughly 99,000 clones, around 90% of which occur a single time. The ten top clones hold less than 0.65% of the sample. Sequenced material: PBMCs, taken from a glioma patient treated with radiotherapy, temozolomide or both. The receptors were gathered from a woman aged 50 to 65 with glioma.

The chain has TRBV20-1 and TRBJ1-4; D is perhaps TRBD1 (6 bases). The V end was cut by 6 bases, the J end by 10 bases, with 12 bases between. There are 11 residues in the CDR3. The germline gives CDR1 DFQATT, CDR2 SNEGSKA (reference sequence). The CDR3 DNA follows: TGCAGTGCCAGGGGACCACGAAAACTGTTTTTT. Translating gives CSARGPRKLFF.

The chain carries TRBV14 and TRBJ2-7, with D perhaps being TRBD1 or TRBD2 (5 bases each). Trimming pared 4 bases from V and 3 bases from J, leaving 22 bases between. Per germline, CDR1 SGHDN and CDR2 FVKESK. CDR3 length equals 17 residues. CDR3 amino acids: CASSRGDLLGRGYEQYF. The CDR3 DNA follows: TGTGCCAGCAGCCGTGGGGATTTGTTGGGACGTGGCTACGAGCAGTACTTC.

CDR3 residues: CASSERQQNNEQFF. The CDR3, as DNA: TGTGCCAGCAGTGAAAGACAACAAAATAATGAGCAGTTCTTC. V and J are TRBV6-1 and TRBJ2-1; D gene uncertain. The CDR3 is 14 residues long. Between the trimmed V and J ends, which lost 2 bases and 7 bases, there was a span of 12 bases. Germline V CDR1 and CDR2: MNHNS, SASEGT.

This rearrangement joins TRBV18 to TRBJ1-2; D is undetermined. Trimming took off 3 bases at V and 6 bases at J, with 11 bases between the two ends. The CDR3 extends over 13 amino acids. Looked up from germline, CDR1 is KGHSH and CDR2 is LQKENI. CDR3 nucleotides: TGTGCCAGCTCACCCCTGGACGGAAATGGCTACACCTTC. The encoded protein is CASSPLDGNGYTF.

The genes are TRBV19 and TRBJ1-4; D remains unclear. CDR3 size: 14 residues. Trimming pared 5 bases from V and 8 bases from J, leaving 15 bases between. The germline V gene has CDR1 LNHDA and CDR2 SQIVND (reference sequence). The CDR3 loop is CASSFRTNGEKLFF. The CDR3 DNA reads TGTGCCAGTAGTTTCCGAACCAACGGGGAAAAACTGTTTTTT.

The V call is TRBV6-1, the J call TRBJ1-1; 7 nucleotides line up with TRBD1. This CDR3 is built from 14 residues. Germline V gene lookup returns CDR1 MNHNS and CDR2 SASEGT. The J segment lost 2 bases and the V segment lost 1 base, leaving 1 base of the junction unmatched. The chain's CDR3 is CASSEDRGNTEAFF. CDR3 nucleotides: TGTGCCAGCAGTGAAGACAGGGGTAACACTGAAGCTTTCTTT.

The gene calls are TRBV28 and TRBJ2-5; 9 bases align to TRBD2. The junction had 6 bases not matched to a gene; V was cut back by 3 bases and J by 1 base. Germline V gives CDR1 MDHEN, CDR2 SYDVKM. The CDR3 runs 16 residues. The CDR3 protein is CASSFPLAGSQETQYF. The CDR3 DNA sequence: TGTGCCAGCAGTTTCCCACTAGCGGGCTCCCAAGAGACCCAGTACTTC.

The rearrangement uses TRBV2 and TRBJ1-5, with D perhaps TRBD1 (6 bases). Trimming cost V 1 base and J 6 bases, with 13 bases left between them. This CDR3 spans 15 amino acids. The germline gives CDR1 SNHLY, CDR2 FYNNEI. The CDR3 sequence is CASSEDYLGGQPQHF. CDR3 nucleotide sequence: TGTGCCAGCAGTGAAGACTATCTAGGGGGTCAGCCCCAGCATTTT. Variable domain in full (rest from reference TRBV2 and TRBJ1-5): EPEVTQTPSHQVTQMGQEVILRCVPISNHLYFYWYRQILGQKVEFLVSFYNNEISEKSEIFDDQFSVERPDGSNFTLKIRSTKLEDSAMYFCASSEDYLGGQPQHFGDGTRLSIL.

The chain combines TRBV5-1 with TRBJ1-1; the D is unclear. The germline CDR1 and CDR2 sequences are SGHRS and YFSETQ. The CDR3 extends over 15 amino acids. The V end lost 0 bases, the J end lost 0 bases, and 9 bases lay between the germline ends. CDR3 sequence reads: CASSLGGSLNTEAFF. Here the CDR3 DNA reads TGCGCCAGCAGCTTGGGAGGGTCCCTGAACACTGAAGCTTTCTTT.

The genes are TRBV14 and TRBJ2-5, with D hard to call. Per germline, CDR1 SGHDN and CDR2 FVKESK. The CDR3 covers 14 residues. The ends were cut back, 2 bases at V and 5 bases at J, with 12 bases in the middle. CDR3 DNA sequence: TGTGCCAGCAGCCAAACGGGCCTAGGGGAGACCCAGTACTTC. Translated, it gives CASSQTGLGETQYF.

This clone was observed a single time. The gene calls are TRBV28 and TRBJ1-2; no reliable D call. The CDR3 spans 14 residues. Germline CDR1 MDHEN, CDR2 SYDVKM. Deletions cut 3 bases from V and 2 bases from J, with 10 bases between. The CDR3 DNA is TGTGCCAGCAGTTTTTTGGGTCGAAACTATGGCTACACCTTC. Translating gives CASSFLGRNYGYTF.

The DNA of the CDR3 is TGCGCCAGCAGCCTAGTACAGGACCTCAGCTCCTACAATGAGCAGTTCTTC. Residues: CASSLVQDLSSYNEQFF. The chain couples TRBV4-1 to TRBJ2-1; weak D call: TRBD1 (5 bases). The CDR3 is 17 residues long. Germline CDR1 MGHRA, CDR2 YSYEKL. V was shortened by 4 bases and J by 0 bases, with 16 bases between the two germline ends.

This clone has only a few counts. The chain carries TRBV5-1 and TRBJ1-3; D is ambiguous. This CDR3 is 15 amino acids long. V lost 0 bases to trimming and J lost 2 bases, with 9 bases between them. Germline CDR1 and CDR2: SGHRS and YFSETQ. The CDR3 reads CASSLGAATGNTIYF. In nucleotides, the CDR3 is TGCGCCAGCAGCTTGGGGGCAGCAACTGGAAACACCATATATTTT.

The V call is TRBV5-1, the J call TRBJ1-2; tentative D call: TRBD1 (6 bases). V was clipped by 4 bases and J by 4 bases, with 14 bases between them. The germline V gene has CDR1 SGHRS and CDR2 YFSETQ. The CDR3 totals 14 residues. The CDR3 loop is CASSNGQSSYGYTF. The CDR3 DNA reads as TGCGCCAGCAGCAACGGACAGTCTAGCTATGGCTACACCTTC.

The chain combines TRBV27 with TRBJ2-3; D might be TRBD1 or TRBD2, each matching 5 bases. The CDR3 has 14 amino acids. Trimming removed 4 bases at V and 1 base at J, with 9 bases between. Looked up from germline, CDR1 is MNHEY and CDR2 is SMNVEV (reference sequence). The CDR3 DNA reads TGTGCCAGCAGTTCCAGAGGGGGCACAGATACGCAGTATTTT. It is translated as CASSSRGGTDTQYF.